This T cell receptor beta chain is drawn from a study of T-cell reconstitution after alpha-beta-depleted transplantation in children. Unique molecular identifiers were built into the TCRbeta library. In TCRdb, the PCR reads were re-called with MiXCR into one record per CDR3 protein. The table lists approximately 99,000 distinct CDR3 sequences, approximately 6.9% of them singletons, with roughly 23% in the top ten. Whole-study results and caveats: For some patients, TCRbeta diversity was high at day 60 because of recipient T cells and thymic progenitors that survived. At the one-year point after transplant, T-cell counts and TCRbeta diversity were found to come mostly from T cells that had been newly produced. The origin of alpha-beta T cells about two months after transplant was reportedly several hundred expanded graft clones.

By proportion, this clonotype is large. The antigen remains undetermined. This CDR3 contains 14 residues. Germline CDR1 and CDR2: LGHNA and YNFKEQ. V was clipped by 3 bases and J by 3 bases, with 12 bases between them. The chain joins TRBV4-2 to TRBJ2-7; D is ambiguous. The receptor was derived from a male patient aged 2 to 10 who had a stem cell transplant for acute lymphoblastic leukemia, so the T cells may come from the graft donor. This material consisted of PBMCs, mostly from graft donor cells, taken 360 days after TCRalphabeta/CD19-depleted stem cell transplant. CDR3 DNA: TGTGCCAGCAGCCAGCCAGACGGAGACTACGAGCAGTACTTC. Translated, it gives CASSQPDGDYEQYF.